Presented here are 27 T cell receptor beta chains from one specimen sequenced in a study of T cells in Graves' hyperthyroidism and ophthalmopathy. Amplification yielded TCR beta CDR3 regions, with RNA transcripts as the source. HTBI primers drove first-round RT-PCR of the TCR CDR3. Each CDR3 protein gets one entry after TCRdb re-called the multiplex PCR reads with MiXCR. This sample has about 840,000 distinct CDR3 sequences, with over 35% found just once. Sample: blood. The receptor set was obtained from a young man with Graves' hyperthyroidism.

The gene calls are TRBV4-3 and TRBJ1-4, with TRBD1 identical over 7 bases. The CDR3 sequence is 16 residues long. The germline V gene encodes CDR1 LGHNA and CDR2 YSLEER. The V segment lost 0 bases and the J segment 6 bases; nucleotides outside the gene matches: 7. CDR3: CASSQDFQGVYEKLFF. DNA of the CDR3: TGCGCCAGCAGCCAAGATTTTCAGGGGGTTTATGAAAAACTGTTTTTT.

This clonotype was detected ten times or more. This chain connects TRBV15 to TRBJ1-1, with D possibly being TRBD1 (5 bases). The CDR3 is 16 residues long. CDR1 and CDR2 (germline): LNHNV, YYDKDF (reference sequence). Trimming removed 0 bases at V and 6 bases at J, with 17 bases between. CDR3 DNA: TGTGCCACCAGCAGAGAACGGGGGGAGGGGTGGCCTGAAGCTTTCTTT. It codes for CATSRERGEGWPEAFF. The variable domain in full, completed from reference TRBV15 and TRBJ1-1, reads DAMVIQNPRYQVTQFGKPVTLSCSQTLNHNVMYWYQQKSSQAPKLLFHYYDKDFNNEADTPDNFQSRRPNTSFCFLDIRSPGLGDTAMYLCATSRERGEGWPEAFFGQGTRLTVV.

The chain has TRBV29-1 and TRBJ1-3; possible D gene TRBD1, 5 bases. The CDR3 has 14 amino acids. Germline V gene sequence: CDR1 SQVTM, CDR2 ANQGSEA. The ends were cut back, 8 bases at V and 1 base at J, with 15 bases in the middle. The CDR3 nucleotides read TGCAGCTTTCAACCCGGGGGATCTGGAAACACCATATATTTT. Translating gives CSFQPGGSGNTIYF.

This clonotype has a handful of counts. The chain joins TRBV7-8 to TRBJ1-1; D call uncertain. The CDR3 runs 14 residues. V was clipped by 1 base and J by 7 bases, with 13 bases between them. Germline V gene lookup returns CDR1 SGHVS and CDR2 FQNEAQ. The CDR3 sequence: CASSLGGLPREAFF. DNA for the CDR3: TGTGCCAGCAGCTTAGGAGGTCTGCCGCGTGAAGCTTTCTTT.

Remarks on this clonotype: A read error may account for a junction end that differs from germline. The chain carries TRBV4-2 and TRBJ2-5, with 10 bases fitting TRBD1. The CDR3 is 18 residues long. Germline V gives CDR1 LGHNA, CDR2 YNFKEQ. The CDR3 DNA reads TGTGCCAGCATCCAAGGGACAGGGGAGGATCCATACCAAGAGACCCAGTACTTC. Amino acids: CASIQGTGEDPYQETQYF.

The sample holds many counts of this clonotype. In nucleotides, the CDR3 is TGTGCCAGCAGCTTAAGGCCCAGGGGACAGGGGGAGACCCAGTACTTC. Translation: CASSLRPRGQGETQYF. The V and J genes are TRBV7-2 and TRBJ2-5, with 10 bases fitting TRBD1. The CDR3 totals 16 residues. V dropped 2 bases and J dropped 5; count of bases not matched to a gene: 8. Per the germline V gene, CDR1 is SGHTA and CDR2 is FQGNSA. The complete variable domain, with remaining parts taken from reference TRBV7-2 and TRBJ2-5, reads GAGVSQSPSNKVTEKGKDVELRCDPISGHTALYWYRQSLGQGLEFLIYFQGNSAPDKSGLPSDRFSAERTGGSVSTLTIQRTQQEDSAVYLCASSLRPRGQGETQYFGPGTRLLVL.

The chain carries TRBV9 and TRBJ1-4; 9 nucleotides line up with TRBD1. CDR3 size: 15 residues. V lost 4 bases, J lost 8 bases, and 9 bases stayed unmatched. The germline V gene has CDR1 SGDLS and CDR2 YYNGEE. The CDR3, as DNA: TGTGCCAGCAGCCCGCGGGGACAGGGTATCGAAAAACTGTTTTTT. Its translation: CASSPRGQGIEKLFF.

This clonotype was picked up many times. This chain uses TRBV7-2 with TRBJ2-5; TRBD2 aligns across 9 bases. Germline CDR1 SGHTA, CDR2 FQGNSA. The CDR3 sequence is 13 residues long. Trimming cost V 1 base and J 12 bases; bases outside gene matches: 6. CDR3 sequence (DNA): TGTGCCAGCAGCTTAGAATCCGGCGGGGGGGAGTACTTC. Protein sequence: CASSLESGGGEYF.

The J gene is TRBJ1-6, the V gene TRBV11-1; D is perhaps TRBD1 (5 bases). The CDR3 consists of 18 residues. The V gene's germline CDR1 is SGHAT and CDR2 FQDESV (reference sequence). V dropped 0 bases and J dropped 5 bases, with 17 bases sitting between them. The CDR3 loop reads CASSLAFGALGDNSPLHF. DNA of the CDR3: TGTGCCAGCAGCTTAGCCTTTGGGGCATTGGGGGATAATTCACCCCTCCACTTT.

This clonotype occurred a few times. CDR3 region: CASRPGQGRNSNQPQHF. The CDR3 DNA reads as TGTGCCAGCAGACCGGGACAGGGGCGAAATAGCAATCAGCCCCAGCATTTT. The V gene is TRBV2, the J gene TRBJ1-5; 10 bases match TRBD1. Germline V gene sequence: CDR1 SNHLY, CDR2 FYNNEI. The CDR3 spans 17 residues. Trimming cost V 6 bases and J 0 bases; bases outside gene matches: 8.

This clonotype was picked up many times. The V and J genes are TRBV19 and TRBJ1-1, with 10 bases identical to TRBD1. V shed 2 bases, J shed 1 base, and the junction held 1 base outside the gene matches. CDR1 is LNHDA, CDR2 SQIVND, per germline (reference sequence). The length of the CDR3 is 15 residues. As DNA, the CDR3 is TGTGCCAGTAGTATACGGACAGGGGGGAACACTGAAGCTTTCTTT. Protein product: CASSIRTGGNTEAFF.

This clonotype has only a few counts. This CDR3 reads CAISERDSGTGELFF. CDR3 bases: TGTGCCATCAGTGAACGGGACAGCGGCACCGGGGAGCTGTTTTTT. The rearrangement links TRBV10-3 to TRBJ2-2, with 7 bases lining up with TRBD1. CDR3 length equals 15 residues. Germline V gives CDR1 ENHRY, CDR2 SYGVKD. The trim removed 3 bases at V and 4 bases at J, leaving 5 bases unmatched.

The sample holds many counts of this clonotype. The chain employs TRBV20-1 and TRBJ1-5; D gene ambiguous. Germline CDR1 DFQATT, CDR2 SNEGSKA (reference sequence). CDR3 length equals 13 residues. Trimming left V 3 bases short and J 3 bases short, with 9 bases between. The CDR3 DNA sequence: TGCAGTGCTAGTGGAGGTGTCAATCAGCCCCAGCATTTT. This translates into CSASGGVNQPQHF.

This clonotype was detected only a few times. The chain recombines TRBV25-1 with TRBJ1-2; no reliable D call. Trimming pared 6 bases from V and 4 bases from J, leaving 18 bases between. Looked up from germline, CDR1 is MGHDK and CDR2 is SYGVNS. The CDR3 length is 15 residues. CDR3 nucleotides: TGTGCCAGCAGCTTGCCGACCTTTCGCACCTATGGCTACACCTTC. The encoded protein is CASSLPTFRTYGYTF.

This clonotype has at least ten counts. The V gene is TRBV2, the J gene TRBJ1-1; D perhaps matches TRBD1 (5 bases). V lost 2 bases, J lost 8 bases, and 9 bases lay in between. Germline values: CDR1 SNHLY, CDR2 FYNNEI. The CDR3 runs 12 residues. As DNA, the CDR3 is TGTGCCAGCAGTGAAACGGGACCCGAAGCTTTCTTT. This translates into CASSETGPEAFF.

This clonotype was seen many times. The chain combines TRBV14 with TRBJ1-6, with D possibly matching TRBD1 (5 bases). With 2 bases removed from V and 8 bases from J, the gap between germline ends came to 13 bases. Germline V CDR1 and CDR2: SGHDN, FVKESK. This CDR3 region has 15 residues. The CDR3 DNA is TGTGCCAGCAGCCAAATAGGGGATGGTCATTCACCCCTCCACTTT. Its protein product is CASSQIGDGHSPLHF.

Of note for this clonotype: A much larger clone sits a single nucleotide away, making a read error possible. The gene calls are TRBV2 and TRBJ2-7; the match to TRBD2 covers 10 bases. The CDR3 contains 13 residues. V lost 8 bases and J lost 2; bases outside the gene matches: 3. CDR1 and CDR2 (germline): SNHLY, FYNNEI. The CDR3 is CASGTSAPYEQYF. DNA of the CDR3: TGTGCCAGCGGGACTAGCGCGCCCTACGAGCAGTACTTC.

The V and J genes are TRBV15 and TRBJ1-3; weak D call: TRBD1 (5 bases). This CDR3 spans 13 amino acids. CDR1 is LNHNV, CDR2 YYDKDF, per germline (reference sequence). Trimming shortened V by 1 base and J by 7 bases, and 8 bases separated the two germline ends. The CDR3 sequence: CATSRGGGNTIYF. The CDR3 coding sequence is TGTGCCACCAGCAGAGGCGGGGGGAACACCATATATTTT.

CDR3 loop: CASRDGTGGTGELFF. The CDR3 DNA sequence: TGTGCCAGCAGGGACGGGACAGGGGGCACCGGGGAGCTGTTTTTT. The chain uses TRBV6-1 and TRBJ2-2; 11 positions agree with TRBD1. The CDR3 length is 15 residues. The V and J ends lost 6 bases and 4 bases, in that order; junction bases with no gene match: 4. CDR1 is MNHNS and CDR2 is SASEGT in the germline V gene.

The chain uses TRBV20-1 and TRBJ2-7, with 12 bases that match TRBD2. The CDR3 runs to 15 residues. With 3 bases clipped from V and 2 bases from J, the junction kept 5 bases outside the gene matches. CDR1 DFQATT and CDR2 SNEGSKA come from the germline V gene (reference sequence). The chain's CDR3 is CSARRTSGIPYEQYF. The CDR3 DNA reads TGCAGTGCTAGGAGGACTAGCGGGATTCCCTACGAGCAGTACTTC.

This clonotype was detected many times. This CDR3 reads CASNETPDTEAFF. The CDR3, as DNA: TGTGCCAGTAATGAGACACCAGACACTGAAGCTTTCTTT. The V gene is TRBV19, the J gene TRBJ1-1; D remains unclear. CDR3 size: 13 residues. V lost 7 bases and J lost 3, with 12 bases in between. The germline V gene has CDR1 LNHDA and CDR2 SQIVND (reference sequence).

This sequence joins TRBV20-1 and TRBJ2-7, with 9 bases matching TRBD1. Germline lookup yields CDR1 DFQATT and CDR2 SNEGSKA (reference sequence). This CDR3 has 14 amino acids. J lost 2 bases, V lost 5 bases, and 7 bases had no gene match. The DNA for the CDR3 is TGCAGTGCTTCTCCCGGGACAGGGCCCTACGAGCAGTACTTC. Encoded protein: CSASPGTGPYEQYF.

The rearrangement uses TRBV7-8 and TRBJ1-1; no reliable D call. Deletions cut 5 bases from V and 11 bases from J, with 30 bases between. Germline V gene data show CDR1 as SGHVS and CDR2 as FQNEAQ. The CDR3 runs 17 residues. The CDR3 DNA reads TGTGCCAGCAGCCCCTTTCCAAAACCTAAAAGGCCCGCGGAGGCTTTCTTT. This encodes CASSPFPKPKRPAEAFF.

The chain recombines TRBV7-2 with TRBJ2-3; D unresolved. Germline assignment: CDR1 SGHTA and CDR2 FQGNSA. V lost 1 base to trimming and J lost 0 bases, with 23 bases between them. This CDR3 contains 20 residues. The CDR3, as DNA: TGTGCCAGCAGCTTAGGTCCCCTTAGCTCCTACTCGACAAGCACAGATACGCAGTATTTT. It codes for CASSLGPLSSYSTSTDTQYF.

The genes are TRBV10-3 and TRBJ2-7, with 7 nucleotides matching TRBD2. The CDR3 extends over 12 amino acids. Germline CDR1 is ENHRY and CDR2 is SYGVKD. Unmatched junction bases numbered 7, after V lost 6 bases and J lost 8 bases. This CDR3 reads CAIREWEGQQYF. CDR3 DNA sequence: TGTGCCATCAGGGAATGGGAGGGCCAGCAGTACTTC.

The gene calls are TRBV5-5 and TRBJ2-7; weak D call: TRBD1 (6 bases). Trimming left V 4 bases short and J 4 bases short, with 21 bases between. The V gene's germline CDR1 is SGHKS and CDR2 YYEKEE (reference sequence). The CDR3 is made up of 16 amino acids. The CDR3 coding sequence is TGTGCCAGCAGCCCGACCGGGACACTTAAGTCGTACGAGCAGTACTTC. Amino acids: CASSPTGTLKSYEQYF.

This clonotype was observed many times. This sequence joins TRBV10-3 and TRBJ2-7; 7 positions agree with TRBD1. V was pared by 7 bases and J by 2 bases, with 5 bases of the junction left unmatched. CDR3 size: 13 residues. The V gene's germline CDR1 is ENHRY and CDR2 SYGVKD. CDR3 amino acids: CAIKAQGAYEQYF. The CDR3 bases are TGTGCCATCAAGGCCCAGGGGGCCTACGAGCAGTACTTC.